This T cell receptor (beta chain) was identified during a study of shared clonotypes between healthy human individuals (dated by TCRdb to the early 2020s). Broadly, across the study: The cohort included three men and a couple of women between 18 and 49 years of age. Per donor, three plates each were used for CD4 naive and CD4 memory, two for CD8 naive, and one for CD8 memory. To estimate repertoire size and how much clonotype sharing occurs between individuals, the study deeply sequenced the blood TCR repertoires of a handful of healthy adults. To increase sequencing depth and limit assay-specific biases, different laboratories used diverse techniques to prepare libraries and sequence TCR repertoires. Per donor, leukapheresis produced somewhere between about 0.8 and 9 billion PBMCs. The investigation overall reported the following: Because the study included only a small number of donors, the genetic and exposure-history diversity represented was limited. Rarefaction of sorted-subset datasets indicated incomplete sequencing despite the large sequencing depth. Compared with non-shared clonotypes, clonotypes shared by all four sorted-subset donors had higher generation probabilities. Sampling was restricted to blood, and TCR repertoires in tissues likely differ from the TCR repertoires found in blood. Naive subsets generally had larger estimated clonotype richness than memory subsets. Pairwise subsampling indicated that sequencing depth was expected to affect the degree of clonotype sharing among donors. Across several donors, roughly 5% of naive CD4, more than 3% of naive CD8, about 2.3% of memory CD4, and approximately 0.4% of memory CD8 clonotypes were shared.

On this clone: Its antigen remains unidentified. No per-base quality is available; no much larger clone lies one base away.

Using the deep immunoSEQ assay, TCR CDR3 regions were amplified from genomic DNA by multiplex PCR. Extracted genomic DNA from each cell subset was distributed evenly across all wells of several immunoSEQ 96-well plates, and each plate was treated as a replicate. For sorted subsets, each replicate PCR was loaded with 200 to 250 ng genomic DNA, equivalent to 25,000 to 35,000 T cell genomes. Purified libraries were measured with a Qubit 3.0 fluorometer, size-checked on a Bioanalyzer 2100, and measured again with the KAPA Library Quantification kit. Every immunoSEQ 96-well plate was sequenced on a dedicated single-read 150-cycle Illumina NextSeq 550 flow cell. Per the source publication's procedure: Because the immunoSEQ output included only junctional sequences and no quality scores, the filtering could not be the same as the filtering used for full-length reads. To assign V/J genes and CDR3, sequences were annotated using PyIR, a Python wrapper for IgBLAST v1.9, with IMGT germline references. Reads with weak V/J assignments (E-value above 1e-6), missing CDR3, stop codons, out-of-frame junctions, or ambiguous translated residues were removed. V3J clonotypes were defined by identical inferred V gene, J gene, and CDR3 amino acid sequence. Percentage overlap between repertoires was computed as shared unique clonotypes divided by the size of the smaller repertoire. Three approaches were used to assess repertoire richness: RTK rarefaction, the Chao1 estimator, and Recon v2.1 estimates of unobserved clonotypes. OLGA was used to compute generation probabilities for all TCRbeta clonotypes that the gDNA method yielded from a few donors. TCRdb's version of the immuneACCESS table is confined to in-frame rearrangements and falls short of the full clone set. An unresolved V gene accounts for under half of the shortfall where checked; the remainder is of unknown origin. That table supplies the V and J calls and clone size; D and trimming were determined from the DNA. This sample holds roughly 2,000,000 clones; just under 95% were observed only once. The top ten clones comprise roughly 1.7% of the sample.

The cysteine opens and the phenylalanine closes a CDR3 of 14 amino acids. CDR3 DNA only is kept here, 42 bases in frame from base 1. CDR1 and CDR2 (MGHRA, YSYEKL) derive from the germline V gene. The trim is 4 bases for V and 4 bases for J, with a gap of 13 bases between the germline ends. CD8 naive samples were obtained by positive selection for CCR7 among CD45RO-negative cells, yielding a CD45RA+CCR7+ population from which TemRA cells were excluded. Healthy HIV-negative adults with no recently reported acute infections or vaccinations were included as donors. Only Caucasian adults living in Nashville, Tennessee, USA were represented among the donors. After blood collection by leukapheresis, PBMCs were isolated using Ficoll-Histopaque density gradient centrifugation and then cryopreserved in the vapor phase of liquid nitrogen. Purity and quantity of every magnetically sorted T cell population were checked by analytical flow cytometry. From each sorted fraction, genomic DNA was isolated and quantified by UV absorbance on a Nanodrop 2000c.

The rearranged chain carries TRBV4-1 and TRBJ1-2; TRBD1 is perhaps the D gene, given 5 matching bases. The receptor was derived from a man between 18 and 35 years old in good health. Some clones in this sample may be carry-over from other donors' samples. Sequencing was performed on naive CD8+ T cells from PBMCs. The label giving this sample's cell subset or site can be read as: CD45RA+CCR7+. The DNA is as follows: TGCGCCAGCAGCCCCCAGACGGGGCCCTATGGCTACACCTTC. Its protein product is CASSPQTGPYGYTF.